This T cell receptor beta chain was recorded in a study of technical replicates of blood from several donors. Trimming left V 3 bases short and J 2 bases short, with 7 bases between. CDR3 length equals 14 residues. Germline lookup yields CDR1 MDHEN and CDR2 SYDVKM. TCRdb's table, derived via immunoSEQ multiplex PCR, lists solely in-frame clones and lacks some. The repertoire includes about 84,000 clones, around 93% of them detected once, and roughly 0.25% sits in the top ten. This rearrangement joins TRBV28 to TRBJ2-2; weak D call: TRBD1 (5 bases). This clonotype originated in a human donor in good health. The source material was T cells isolated from PBMCs. CDR3 protein: CASSFRGNTGELFF. The CDR3 DNA reads as TGTGCCAGCAGTTTTAGGGGAAACACCGGGGAGCTGTTTTTT. Full variable domain (missing parts from reference TRBV28 and TRBJ2-2): DVKVTQSSRYLVKRTGEKVFLECVQDMDHENMFWYRQDPGLGLRLIYFSYDVKMKEKGDIPEGYSVSREKKERFSLILESASTNQTSMYLCASSFRGNTGELFFGEGSRLTVL.